This entry concerns a single T cell receptor beta chain. No antigen is known for it. This entry comes from a study of T-cell memory formation after mild COVID-19. Study context: Largely donor-specific TCR clusters were found.

Notes on the study in general: In pre-infection memory, a portion of responding clones appeared, which suggested that cross-reactive memory joined.

TCR alpha and TCR beta cDNA libraries carrying sample barcodes and UMIs were produced by 5'RACE using constant-segment primers. TCRdb fed the 5' RACE reads into MiXCR, producing one record per CDR3 protein. The table lists 470,000 or so distinct CDR3 sequences, 20% to 25% of them singletons. Sequencing input: PBMCs or a T cell subset sorted from them (not recorded which). The receptor was derived from an adult woman who had mild COVID-19 (a few samples of this study predate the infection). Cell type and time point are not known.

The CDR3 coding sequence is TGCGCCAGCAGCTTGGCAGGTTTCAACACTGAAGCTTTCTTT. Protein sequence: CASSLAGFNTEAFF. V is TRBV5-1 and J is TRBJ1-1; D not resolved. The CDR3 is 14 residues long. Between the trimmed V and J ends, which lost 0 bases and 2 bases, there was a span of 8 bases. Germline V lookup: CDR1 SGHRS, CDR2 YFSETQ.